This TCR beta chain is drawn from a study of cytomegalovirus exposure and HLA in healthy donors (TCRdb year 2017). For the wider study: An earlier analysis of roughly 630 of the donors reported about 290 Gb of sequence data and roughly 110 million unique TCR beta sequences from some 180 million T cells. In the later analysis, no new phenotypic data were used to find candidate immune exposures; instead, reliance was placed on TCR beta sequences and their occurrence across donors. To predict cytomegalovirus infection status, the study combined high-throughput TCR immunosequencing, statistical association of individual TCRs with disease status, and machine learning. A later analysis re-examined previously published TCR beta repertoires from several hundred donors and added high-resolution HLA genotyping to investigate patterns of TCR occurrence. An earlier analysis of about 620 of the donors applied high-throughput TCR beta sequencing to assess whether each TCR beta V gene segment acted as functional or pseudogenic. Along with the approximately 700-subject first cohort, a separate validation cohort of about 110 different subjects was used. Roughly 300 gigabases of sequencing data and 70 million to 100 million unique TCR sequences were included in an early release covering about 600 HLA-typed donors. HLA typing included class I and class II loci at four-digit resolution. Across approximately 400 genotyped donors of the cohort, an average of about 240,000 unique TCR beta nucleotide sequences per donor were sequenced, and roughly 18% of those sequences were non-productive. The study aimed to test whether cataloging public T cell receptors could reveal signatures of past pathogen exposure. The number of donors typed differed by locus, with roughly 620-630 for A, B, C, DRB1 and DQB1, roughly 520 for DQA1, 600 to 610 for DPA1, and roughly 450 for DPB1. A later genetic analysis used genome-wide SNP genotypes for about 60% of the roughly 670 donors, treating that subset as a discovery cohort. Of the 300 to 400 genotyped donors, 65% to 90% fell in the genetic ancestry cluster associated with self-reported Caucasian donors. Five DR-DQ haplotypes were handled as single units for association and clustering, since linkage in the cohort was strong. The study profiled the T cell repertoires of around 700 subjects by immunosequencing and related them to cytomegalovirus serostatus. All discovery cohort repertoires had been generated on a single sequencing platform. Donor age, sex, ethnicity and CMV serostatus were compiled together with the repertoire data.

General conclusions and limits of the study: According to a later genetic analysis, donors in an Asian-associated ancestry cluster had fewer N-insertions in productive TCRs than the approximately 700-donor mean. It was suggested by the authors that the approach could potentially be generalized to other disease states and immunological phenotypes. Linkage disequilibrium might explain the correlated functional status among segregating V segments, but an unknown experimental factor could not be ruled out. In an earlier analysis of approximately 590 of the donors, most TCR beta V segments were observed in productive rearrangements about 87% or about 30% of the time, broadly matching IMGT annotations. For the cohort, immune exposure information was limited to CMV serostatus. A later analysis found that most CMV-associated TCR beta chains appeared HLA-restricted, with HLA associations seemingly driven largely by CMV exposure. According to a later analysis, parvovirus B19, influenza, CMV and Epstein-Barr virus appeared linked to several top co-occurrence clusters. In vitro tests confirmed that a few of the cytomegalovirus-associated TCR beta chains recognize cytomegalovirus antigens. A cluster of highly shared sequence variants was judged likely to be a technical artifact of the sequencing pipeline. Because HLA typing was unavailable for some donors at each locus, only the typed subset was used in association tests. The classifier was reported to diagnose cytomegalovirus status with high specificity and sensitivity in both the original and validation cohorts. Because counts were too low, more than 15 rarely observed V segments, including chromosome 9 orphons, were left out of the earlier analysis of several hundred of the donors. Compared with equally common non-associated chains, HLA-associated TCR beta chains in a later analysis were more clonally expanded and had lower generation probabilities. Strong co-occurrence of HLA alleles, especially DR and DQ, made assigning TCR associations to individual alleles difficult. V-gene and J-gene trimming of TCR beta chains was associated with a missense DCLRE1C variant in a later genetic analysis, and the association was replicated in an independent cohort. A further reported finding was that TCR beta sequences accurately predicted the HLA-A and HLA-B alleles for most subjects in the first cohort. While some public TCRs were present in many individuals, most TCR sequences turned up only very rarely across donors. The cohort was sequenced for TCR beta chains only, and without alpha or paired-chain data the features that could be detected were limited. The study listed approximately 160 TCR beta chains as associated with cytomegalovirus. In a later analysis, TCR association rates were found to vary across HLA loci, with the most associated TCRs seen for DRB1 alleles and the fewest for HLA-C alleles. Presence/absence analyses assumed roughly uniform sequencing depth across donors, an assumption that may not hold. Specific HLA alleles were associated with 16,951 TCR beta sequences at a false discovery rate of 0.05 in a later analysis.

The table lists this clone with a few counts. Its antigen is currently not known. No per-base quality is available; no much larger clone lies one base away. The cohort consisted of approximately 690 healthy bone marrow donors. At the time of sampling, every cohort member was nominally healthy, though immune exposures that went unrecorded were likely present. The donor tested CMV seropositive and was one of the 289 seropositive cohort members. Each donor provided a peripheral blood sample, and peripheral blood mononuclear cells were used for TCR beta sequencing. The Qiagen DNeasy Blood Extraction Kit was used to extract genomic DNA from the blood cell samples. Library preparation employed the immunoSEQ multiplex PCR assay. A mixture of 60 forward primers for TCR Vbeta segments and 13 reverse primers for TCR Jbeta segments was used in the multiplex PCR. The CDR3 region of rearranged TCR beta genes was amplified from genomic DNA with a multiplex PCR assay. Amplified TCR beta libraries were sequenced as 87-base-pair reads on the Illumina HiSeq System. The source study handled its data this way. A later analysis tallied about 77 million unique TCR beta chains across the approximately 670 repertoires, and 10 million to 11 million of those chains were shared by two or more donors. A nearest-neighbor algorithm error-corrected the raw reads and collapsed the reads into unique sequences, merging closely related sequences to remove PCR and sequencing errors. To assign V, D and J gene segments, CDR3 sequences were aligned to IMGT reference sequences. For a sequence to be retained, a match of at least six nucleotides to both a V gene segment and a J gene segment was required. Rearrangements were classified as productive when the CDR3 lacked stop codons and remained in frame with V and J, and all other rearrangements were classified as non-productive. Following IMGT convention, CDR3 was defined as the stretch from the second conserved V-encoded cysteine up to the conserved J-encoded phenylalanine. Sequences without an unambiguous match to a single V gene segment were excluded from the earlier analysis of 500 to 700 of the donors. An earlier analysis of a few hundred of the donors classified V segments as functional when productive rearrangements were above 56.7% and as segregating when the standard deviation between donors was above 5%. To diagnose cytomegalovirus status from the catalog of TCR beta chain sequences, a statistical classification framework was built. A later analysis assigned V and J genes by comparing TCR nucleotide sequences with IMGT/GENE-DB human TR gene sequences. The TCRdist pipeline was used in a later analysis to assign CDR3 sequences and most-parsimonious VDJ recombination scenarios. In a later analysis, each TCR beta chain was defined by its CDR3 amino acid sequence together with its V-gene family, and reads lacking a unique V-gene family were excluded. To address suspected cross-contamination and a sequencing artifact, a later analysis removed approximately 590 highly shared, low-generation-probability nucleotide sequences. In a later analysis, a clonal expansion index for each public chain was calculated from normalized within-repertoire ranks of inferred template counts. In a later analysis, generation probabilities were computed using a VDJ recombination model fitted to out-of-frame rearrangements, and the results were checked against IGoR. A later analysis scored TCR-TCR, TCR-HLA and TCR-CMV co-occurrence with hypergeometric tests, applying a repertoire-size bias correction to TCR pairs. False discovery rates were estimated in a later analysis by permuting HLA or CMV assignments 20 times. In a later analysis, co-occurring TCRs were grouped using DBSCAN, with TCRdist sequence similarity added in when clustering inside HLA-allele-positive subsets. For co-occurrence clustering, repertoires with fewer than 30,000 or more than 120,000 public chains were excluded, along with about five repertoires with anomalous nucleotide sharing. TCRdb provides this immuneACCESS table in a form limited to in-frame rearrangements. Some clones are lacking; in checked studies, under half of them reflect an unresolved V gene, and why the rest are absent is not known. V, J and clone size are those of that table, while D and trimming were read from the DNA. In all, the sample holds about 120,000 clones, and around three quarters of those were seen once. 5.8% of the sample belongs to the ten largest clones.

The receptor comes from a man aged 18 to 35 in good health and CMV-seropositive. The sample taken for sequencing was PBMCs.

The DNA sequence is given as TGTGCCAGCAGCCTCCGTGGACACTTTTGGCACGAGCAGTACTTC. This translates into CASSLRGHFWHEQYF. This chain joins TRBV7-9 to TRBJ2-7, and possibly TRBD1, on 5 matching bases. The germline V gene (reference sequence) gives CDR1 as SEHNR and CDR2 as FQNEAQ. The CDR3 runs 15 residues from the cysteine to the phenylalanine. Solely the CDR3 DNA is kept, with 45 bases framed from the first base. Between the V and J ends, shortened by 5 bases and 5 bases respectively, the junction contains 19 bases.